The rows below give T cell receptor beta chains drawn from one sample of a study of shared clonotypes between healthy human individuals. Using immunoSEQ multiplex PCR, the repertoire was profiled, and TCRdb retains in-frame clones only, with some absent. The sample holds 2 million to 2.5 million clones, approximately 95% seen once. Material for sequencing was naive CD4+ T cells sorted from blood. Every receptor here comes from a man between 18 and 29 years old in good health. Each CDR3 is given with its conserved first and last residue. D genes are given only for firm matches. The size of a clone is reported for some rows only, either as once, few or many, or as a class for expanded clones.

abundance | j_gene | v_gene | d_gene | CDR3nt | CDR3aa
- | TRBJ1-1 | TRBV7-9 | - | TGTGCCAGCAGTCGAACGGGGTTACAGAACACTGAAGCTTTCTTT | CASSRTGLQNTEAFF
- | TRBJ1-5 | TRBV9 | TRBD1 | TGTGCCAGCAGCGTAGAGGACAGGGGGGAACAGCCCCAGCATTTT | CASSVEDRGEQPQHF
- | TRBJ2-3 | TRBV7-2 | - | TGTGCCAGCAGCTCTGAACGACTTTTTAATACGCAGTATTTT | CASSSERLFNTQYF
once | TRBJ2-5 | TRBV10-2 | TRBD2 | TGCGCCAGCAGTGAGGGACTAGTCTTAAAGACCCAGTACTTC | CASSEGLVLKTQYF
few | TRBJ1-1 | TRBV30 | - | TGTGCCTGGAGCGGTCAGGGTGAAGCTTTCTTT | CAWSGQGEAFF
- | TRBJ2-1 | TRBV6-5 | TRBD2 | TGTGCCAGCAGTCGAGGGACTAGCGGGAGCAATGAGCAGTTCTTC | CASSRGTSGSNEQFF
- | TRBJ1-2 | TRBV7-2 | - | TGTGCCAGCAGCAGGGGGGTCAACTATGGCTACACCTTC | CASSRGVNYGYTF
- | TRBJ1-5 | TRBV15 | - | TGTGCCACCAGCAGAGATGCGGGGACTCAGCCCCAGCATTTT | CATSRDAGTQPQHF
- | TRBJ2-5 | TRBV10-3 | TRBD2 | TGTGCCATCAGCCAGGGGACTAGTGCGGGAGAGACCCAGTACTTC | CAISQGTSAGETQYF
- | TRBJ1-6 | TRBV27 | - | TGTGCCAGCAGTTTAGAAGTACCCTATAATTCACCCCTCCACTTT | CASSLEVPYNSPLHF
- | TRBJ2-1 | TRBV7-2 | - | TGTGCCAGCAGCTCCTTCGCGGGGTCTGGTGAGCAGTTCTTC | CASSSFAGSGEQFF
- | TRBJ1-1 | TRBV6-6 | - | TGTGCAGTCGGCAGGGAGTGGACTGAAGCTTTCTTT | CAVGREWTEAFF
- | TRBJ1-1 | TRBV2 | - | TGTGCCAGCTCGGACTTGAACACTGAAGCTTTCTTT | CASSDLNTEAFF
- | TRBJ1-2 | TRBV10-3 | TRBD1 | TGTGCCATCAGTGTGACACAGGGGGTGATGGATGGCTACACCTTC | CAISVTQGVMDGYTF
- | TRBJ2-5 | TRBV18 | TRBD1 | TGTGCCAGCTCACCTGGACAGGGGAGAGGCGAGACCCAGTACTTC | CASSPGQGRGETQYF
few | TRBJ1-2 | TRBV5-1 | TRBD1 | TGCGCCAGCAGCCCGGGGACAGGGGCATATTGGGACTATGGCTACACCTTC | CASSPGTGAYWDYGYTF
- | TRBJ2-7 | TRBV2 | - | TGTGCCAGCAGTTCTGACAGGTTCGACTCCTACGAGCAGTACTTC | CASSSDRFDSYEQYF
once | TRBJ2-1 | TRBV6-1 | - | TGTGCCAGCATCGAATCATTTTATTTGTTCTTC | CASIESFYLFF
once | TRBJ1-6 | TRBV18 | - | TGTGCCAGCTCACCACTTCAAGGGAGGGAGTCTTCACCCCTCCACTTT | CASSPLQGRESSPLHF
- | TRBJ1-3 | TRBV7-2 | - | TGTGCCAGCAGCTTGGGGTCGGGAAACACCATATATTTT | CASSLGSGNTIYF
- | TRBJ1-5 | TRBV18 | - | TGTGCCAGCTCCGGGCCCGGGGGAGCTCTTAGCAATCAGCCCCAGCATTTT | CASSGPGGALSNQPQHF
- | TRBJ1-1 | TRBV6-1 | TRBD1 | TGTGCCAGCAAAGGACAGGGTGTTGTTGAAGCTTTCTTT | CASKGQGVVEAFF
- | TRBJ2-7 | TRBV28 | TRBD1 | TGTGCCAGCAGCGAATTAGGGACAGCACACTACGAGCAGTACTTC | CASSELGTAHYEQYF
- | TRBJ1-1 | TRBV27 | - | TGTGCCAGCAGTTTCGCCCTGAACACTGAAGCTTTCTTT | CASSFALNTEAFF
- | TRBJ2-5 | TRBV9 | TRBD1 | TGTGCCAGCAGCGGGACAGGGAAAAGAGAGACCCAGTACTTC | CASSGTGKRETQYF
- | TRBJ2-3 | TRBV9 | TRBD2 | TGTGCCAGCAGCCCGGGACTAGGCACAGATACGCAGTATTTT | CASSPGLGTDTQYF
- | TRBJ1-2 | TRBV7-3 | TRBD1 | TGTGCCAGCAGCGGGACAGGGCTGAATGGCTACACCTTC | CASSGTGLNGYTF
- | TRBJ2-3 | TRBV6-1 | - | TGTGCCAGCTCAGGGTGGGGCACAGATACGCAGTATTTT | CASSGWGTDTQYF
once | TRBJ2-7 | TRBV6-1 | - | TGTGCCAGCAGCGATACGACCCGCTACGAGCAGTACTTC | CASSDTTRYEQYF
- | TRBJ1-5 | TRBV27 | TRBD1 | TGTGCCAGCAGTTTGGGGACAGGATCTGGGGGCAATCAGCCCCAGCATTTT | CASSLGTGSGGNQPQHF
- | TRBJ2-3 | TRBV4-3 | - | TGCGCCAGCAGCCAGGAGCGGACACCCACAGATACGCAGTATTTT | CASSQERTPTDTQYF